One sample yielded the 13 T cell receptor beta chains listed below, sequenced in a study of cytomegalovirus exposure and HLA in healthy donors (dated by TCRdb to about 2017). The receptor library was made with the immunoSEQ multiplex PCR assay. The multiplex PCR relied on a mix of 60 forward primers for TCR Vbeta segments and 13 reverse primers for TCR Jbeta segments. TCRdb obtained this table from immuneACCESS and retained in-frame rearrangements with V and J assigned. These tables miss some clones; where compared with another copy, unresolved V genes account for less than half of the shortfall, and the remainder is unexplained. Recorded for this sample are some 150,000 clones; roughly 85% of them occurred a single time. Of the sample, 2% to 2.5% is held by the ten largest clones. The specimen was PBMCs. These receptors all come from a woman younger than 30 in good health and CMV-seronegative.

The CDR3 DNA reads TGTGCCAGCAGCCAAGGAATCCCCGGGCTAGCAGGTTACGAGCAGTACTTC. It specifies CASSQGIPGLAGYEQYF. The genes are TRBV14 and TRBJ2-7; D might be TRBD2 (5 bases). This CDR3 spans 17 amino acids. Per germline, CDR1 SGHDN and CDR2 FVKESK. V lost 1 base and J lost 4, with 20 bases in between.

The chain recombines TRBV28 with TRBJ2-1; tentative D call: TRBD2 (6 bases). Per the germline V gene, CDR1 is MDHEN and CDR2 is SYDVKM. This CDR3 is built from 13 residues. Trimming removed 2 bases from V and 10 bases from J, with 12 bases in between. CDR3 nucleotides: TGTGCCAGCAGTTTACTTAGACTAGACGAGCAGTTCTTC. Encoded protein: CASSLLRLDEQFF.

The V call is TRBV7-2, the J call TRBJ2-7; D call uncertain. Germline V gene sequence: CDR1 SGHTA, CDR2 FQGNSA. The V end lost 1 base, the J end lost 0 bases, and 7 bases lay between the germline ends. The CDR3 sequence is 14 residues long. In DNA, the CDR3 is TGTGCCAGCAGCTTAGACATTCACTCCTACGAGCAGTACTTC. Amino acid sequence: CASSLDIHSYEQYF.

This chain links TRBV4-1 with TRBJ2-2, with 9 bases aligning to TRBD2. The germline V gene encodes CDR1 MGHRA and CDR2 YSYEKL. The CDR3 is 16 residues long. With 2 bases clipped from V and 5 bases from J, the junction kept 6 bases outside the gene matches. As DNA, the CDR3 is TGCGCCAGCAGCCAACGCCGGCGGGAGGGAACCGGGGAGCTGTTTTTT. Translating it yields CASSQRRREGTGELFF.

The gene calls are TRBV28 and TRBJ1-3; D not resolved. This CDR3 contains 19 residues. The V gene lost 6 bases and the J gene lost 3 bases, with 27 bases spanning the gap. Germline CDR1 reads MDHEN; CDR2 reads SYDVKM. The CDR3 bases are TGTGCCAGCAGCTACACGCCGGGCCCCCGTAGCGGTTATGGAAACACCATATATTTT. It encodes CASSYTPGPRSGYGNTIYF.

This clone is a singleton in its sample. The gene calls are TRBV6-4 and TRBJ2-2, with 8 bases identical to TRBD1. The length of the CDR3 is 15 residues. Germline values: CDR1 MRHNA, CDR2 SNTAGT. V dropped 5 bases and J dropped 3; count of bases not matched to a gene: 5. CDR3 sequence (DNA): TGTGCCAGCAGTAGCGACAGGGGTGACACCGGGGAGCTGTTTTTT. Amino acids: CASSSDRGDTGELFF.

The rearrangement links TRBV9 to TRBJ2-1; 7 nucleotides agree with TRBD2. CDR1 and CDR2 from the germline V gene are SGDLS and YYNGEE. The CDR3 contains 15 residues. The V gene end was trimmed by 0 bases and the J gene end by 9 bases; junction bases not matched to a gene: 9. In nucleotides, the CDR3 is TGTGCCAGCAGCGTAGCTCCGGGAGGCCCCAGTGAGCAGTTCTTC. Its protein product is CASSVAPGGPSEQFF.

The CDR3 bases are TGTGCCTGGACCACCCGGGGATTACATAATTCACCCCTCCACTTT. Protein product: CAWTTRGLHNSPLHF. This rearrangement joins TRBV30 to TRBJ1-6; D not resolved. This CDR3 region has 15 residues. V gave up 4 bases and J gave up 5 bases, with 15 bases separating them. The germline V gene has CDR1 GTSNPN and CDR2 SVGIG (reference sequence).

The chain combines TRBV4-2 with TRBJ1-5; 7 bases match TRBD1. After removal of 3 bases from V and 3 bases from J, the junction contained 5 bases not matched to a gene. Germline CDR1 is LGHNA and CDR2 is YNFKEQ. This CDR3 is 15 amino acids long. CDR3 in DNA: TGTGCCAGCAGCCAGGACAGGAGAGTCAATCAGCCCCAGCATTTT. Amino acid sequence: CASSQDRRVNQPQHF.

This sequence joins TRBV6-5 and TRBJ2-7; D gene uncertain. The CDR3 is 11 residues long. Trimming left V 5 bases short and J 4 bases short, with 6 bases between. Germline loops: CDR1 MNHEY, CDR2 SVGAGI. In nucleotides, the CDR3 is TGTGCCAGCAGTAACAGATACGAGCAGTACTTC. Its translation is CASSNRYEQYF.

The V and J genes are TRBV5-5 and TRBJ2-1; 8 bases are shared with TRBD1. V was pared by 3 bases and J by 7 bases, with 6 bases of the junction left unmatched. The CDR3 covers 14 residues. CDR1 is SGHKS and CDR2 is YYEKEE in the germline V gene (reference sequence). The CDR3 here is CASSSPDRENEQFF. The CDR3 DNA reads TGTGCCAGCAGCTCGCCGGACAGGGAGAATGAGCAGTTCTTC. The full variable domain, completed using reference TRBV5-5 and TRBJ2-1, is DAGVTQSPTHLIKTRGQQVTLRCSPISGHKSVSWYQQVLGQGPQFIFQYYEKEERGRGNFPDRFSARQFPNYSSELNVNALLLGDSALYLCASSSPDRENEQFFGPGTRLTVL.

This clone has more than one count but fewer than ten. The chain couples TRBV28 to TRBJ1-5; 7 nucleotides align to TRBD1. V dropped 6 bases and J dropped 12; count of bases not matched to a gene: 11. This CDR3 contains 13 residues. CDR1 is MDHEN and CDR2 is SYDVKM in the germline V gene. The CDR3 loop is CASREPGQFVQHF. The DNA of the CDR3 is TGTGCCAGCAGGGAGCCGGGACAGTTCGTCCAGCATTTT.

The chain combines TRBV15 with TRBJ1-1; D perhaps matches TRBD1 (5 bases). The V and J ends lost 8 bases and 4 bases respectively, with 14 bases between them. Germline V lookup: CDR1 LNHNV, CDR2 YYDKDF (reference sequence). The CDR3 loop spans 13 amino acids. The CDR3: CATGEGLGTEAFF. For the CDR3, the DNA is TGTGCCACCGGGGAGGGGCTCGGCACTGAAGCTTTCTTT.